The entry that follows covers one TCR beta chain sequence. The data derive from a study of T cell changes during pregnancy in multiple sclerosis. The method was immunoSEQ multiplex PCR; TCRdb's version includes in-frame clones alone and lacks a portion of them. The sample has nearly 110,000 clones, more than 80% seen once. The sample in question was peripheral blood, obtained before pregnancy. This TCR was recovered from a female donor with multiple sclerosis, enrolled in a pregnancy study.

CDR3 coding DNA: TGTGCCAGCAGGGGCCAGGGATTTGACTATGGCTACACCTTC. Residues: CASRGQGFDYGYTF. The chain uses TRBV2 and TRBJ1-2, with a weak D call TRBD1 (5 bases). CDR1 and CDR2 from the germline V gene are SNHLY and FYNNEI. Trimming pared 6 bases from V and 3 bases from J, leaving 14 bases between. The CDR3 contains 14 residues.